This TCR beta chain was found in a study of blood T cell repertoires in COVID-19. On the study more broadly: Whether acute or convalescent, the COVID-19 samples came from the United States, Italy and Spain. PBMCs, B-cell-depleted T cells, or T cells provided the cDNA or gDNA that made up the material.

Methods used by the authors: Quantification of nucleated cells was approximated via reference gene primer amplification. The table came from immunoSEQ multiplex PCR; TCRdb's copy has only in-frame clones and leaves some out. That table supplies the V and J calls and clone size; D and trimming were determined from the DNA. The sample yields about 75,000 clones, about 88% seen once. This clone was recorded a few times. With V trimmed by 7 bases and J by 0 bases, 7 bases remained unmatched. The length of the CDR3 is 16 residues. The V gene's germline CDR1 is LNHDA and CDR2 SQIVND (reference sequence). The sequence came from a human donor in a cohort sampled during active COVID-19. V gene TRBV19 combines with J gene TRBJ1-4; TRBD1 matches at 8 bases. Sequencing used peripheral blood. As DNA, the CDR3 is TGTGCCAGTACGCGACAGGGGACTGCAACTAATGAAAAACTGTTTTTT. Amino acids: CASTRQGTATNEKLFF.